These 29 T cell receptor beta chains share one sample of origin, sequenced in a study of blood T cell repertoires in COVID-19 (dated by TCRdb to the early 2020s). Receptor libraries were prepared by the immunoSEQ multiplex PCR assay. TCRdb obtained this table from immuneACCESS and retained in-frame rearrangements with V and J assigned. These tables miss some clones; where compared with another copy, unresolved V genes account for less than half of the shortfall, and the remainder is unexplained. The sample data list fewer than 350,000 clones, and around 85% of these were observed just once. Roughly 7% of the sample is in the top ten clones. Material for sequencing was peripheral blood. The receptor set was obtained from a human donor in a cohort sampled during active COVID-19.

The chain is built from TRBV4-1 and TRBJ1-1; possible D gene TRBD1, 6 bases. Per the germline V gene, CDR1 is MGHRA and CDR2 is YSYEKL. V was pared by 0 bases and J by 9 bases, with 14 bases between. CDR3 size: 14 residues. The CDR3 DNA reads as TGCGCCAGCAGCCAAGAGGGTCCAGGGGCAAAAGCTTTCTTT. This translates into CASSQEGPGAKAFF.

V usage is TRBV5-1 and J usage is TRBJ2-3, with 11 bases fitting TRBD2. The CDR3 is 17 residues long. Trimming took 4 bases from V and 0 from J; bases not matched to a gene: 7. In germline, CDR1 is SGHRS, CDR2 YFSETQ. CDR3 residues: CASSPPLAGGSTDTQYF. CDR3 DNA sequence: TGCGCCAGCAGCCCTCCATTAGCGGGAGGGAGCACAGATACGCAGTATTTT.

The V gene is TRBV7-2, the J gene TRBJ1-2; a weak D match, TRBD1 (6 bases). Trimming took 0 bases from V and 7 from J, leaving 15 bases between them. Germline CDR1 reads SGHTA; CDR2 reads FQGNSA. The CDR3 length is 15 residues. The CDR3 loop is CASSLARGGLVGYTF. CDR3 coding DNA: TGTGCCAGCAGCTTAGCTCGGGGGGGGCTCGTTGGCTACACCTTC. Together with reference TRBV7-2 and TRBJ1-2, the CDR3 gives the full variable domain: GAGVSQSPSNKVTEKGKDVELRCDPISGHTALYWYRQSLGQGLEFLIYFQGNSAPDKSGLPSDRFSAERTGGSVSTLTIQRTQQEDSAVYLCASSLARGGLVGYTFGSGTRLTVV.

This chain links TRBV20-1 with TRBJ2-7, with D maybe TRBD1 (6 bases). The germline V gene encodes CDR1 DFQATT and CDR2 SNEGSKA (reference sequence). CDR3 size: 10 residues. Trimming pared 3 bases from V and 7 bases from J, leaving 7 bases between. Here the CDR3 DNA reads TGCAGTGCTAGTGACAGGGAGCAGTACTTC. Translation gives CSASDREQYF.

The chain uses TRBV7-9 and TRBJ2-5; 9 bases fit TRBD1. There are 14 residues in the CDR3. Looked up from germline, CDR1 is SEHNR and CDR2 is FQNEAQ (reference sequence). V trimming: 5 bases; J trimming: 5 bases; junction bases outside the gene matches: 6. CDR3: CASSPGQGTETQYF. The CDR3 DNA reads TGTGCCAGCAGCCCGGGACAGGGTACGGAGACCCAGTACTTC. Together with reference TRBV7-9 and TRBJ2-5, the CDR3 gives the full variable domain: DTGVSQNPRHKITKRGQNVTFRCDPISEHNRLYWYRQTLGQGPEFLTYFQNEAQLEKSRLLSDRFSAERPKGSFSTLEIQRTEQGDSAMYLCASSPGQGTETQYFGPGTRLLVL.

The V gene is TRBV5-6, the J gene TRBJ1-2; maybe TRBD1 (5 bases). Per the germline V gene, CDR1 is SGHDT and CDR2 is YYEEEE. Trimming stripped 4 bases from V and 4 bases from J, with 14 bases between. The CDR3 is 14 amino acids. For the CDR3, the DNA is TGTGCCAGCAGCCCCCTCTCAGGGCCCTATGGCTACACCTTC. Residues: CASSPLSGPYGYTF.

This clone was seen only once. This sequence joins TRBV29-1 and TRBJ2-3; D call uncertain. The CDR3 is made up of 12 amino acids. The V end was cut by 3 bases, the J end by 4 bases, with 8 bases between. CDR1 and CDR2 from the germline V gene are SQVTM and ANQGSEA. CDR3 in amino acids: CSVDPQSDTQYF. CDR3 DNA: TGCAGCGTTGATCCCCAGTCAGATACGCAGTATTTT.

This chain connects TRBV6-6 to TRBJ2-7, with TRBD2 matching over 7 bases. CDR1 is MNHNY and CDR2 is SVGAGI in the germline V gene (reference sequence). The CDR3 runs 15 residues. J was trimmed by 5 bases and V by 2 bases; bases with no gene match: 9. The CDR3 DNA is TGTGCCAGCAGTTACGGGGACTATTACGGGAACGAGCAGTACTTC. Protein sequence: CASSYGDYYGNEQYF.

The V and J genes are TRBV30 and TRBJ2-3; 10 bases align to TRBD2. The V and J ends lost 4 bases and 3 bases, in that order; junction bases with no gene match: 4. This CDR3 has 14 residues. Germline V gene data show CDR1 as GTSNPN and CDR2 as SVGIG (reference sequence). The CDR3 DNA reads TGTGCCTGGACACTAGCGGGGACAACAGATACGCAGTATTTT. This translates into CAWTLAGTTDTQYF.

J is TRBJ2-3 and V is TRBV7-2; the match to TRBD1 covers 7 bases. This CDR3 spans 15 amino acids. Germline assignment: CDR1 SGHTA and CDR2 FQGNSA. With 6 bases clipped from V and 0 bases from J, the junction kept 6 bases outside the gene matches. The DNA for the CDR3 is TGTGCCAGCAGTGGGGACAGTGCTAGCACAGATACGCAGTATTTT. Amino acid sequence: CASSGDSASTDTQYF. The full variable domain, completed using reference TRBV7-2 and TRBJ2-3, is GAGVSQSPSNKVTEKGKDVELRCDPISGHTALYWYRQSLGQGLEFLIYFQGNSAPDKSGLPSDRFSAERTGGSVSTLTIQRTQQEDSAVYLCASSGDSASTDTQYFGPGTRLTVL.

The chain couples TRBV28 to TRBJ1-1, with D tentatively TRBD1 (6 bases). V lost 8 bases, J lost 5 bases, and 12 bases lay in between. The CDR3 consists of 12 residues. Germline V gives CDR1 MDHEN, CDR2 SYDVKM. CDR3 protein: CASWGGWTEAFF. The CDR3 DNA sequence: TGTGCCAGCTGGGGGGGCTGGACTGAAGCTTTCTTT.

The V call is TRBV19, the J call TRBJ1-1; 7 positions agree with TRBD1. V was pared by 1 base and J by 1 base, with 3 bases of the junction left unmatched. Germline values: CDR1 LNHDA, CDR2 SQIVND (reference sequence). The CDR3 sequence is 15 residues long. The DNA for the CDR3 is TGTGCCAGTAGTATAGCGGGGACAGCGAACACTGAAGCTTTCTTT. This gives the protein CASSIAGTANTEAFF.

This clone showed up just a few times. The chain has TRBV11-2 and TRBJ1-1; D not resolved. Per the germline V gene, CDR1 is SGHAT and CDR2 is FQNNGV. The CDR3 has 14 residues. V lost 2 bases and J 0 bases, leaving 7 bases between the germline ends. The DNA of the CDR3 is TGTGCCAGCAGCTTACAGGCGATGAACACTGAAGCTTTCTTT. Its translation: CASSLQAMNTEAFF.

The chain carries TRBV24-1 and TRBJ2-3; TRBD2 matches 8 bases. J gave up 2 bases and V 4 bases, and 7 bases lay outside the gene matches. Per germline, CDR1 KGHDR and CDR2 SFDVKD. The CDR3 loop spans 16 amino acids. In DNA, the CDR3 is TGTGCCACCAGTGACCGGAGCGGGGGACCCACAGATACGCAGTATTTT. Translating it yields CATSDRSGGPTDTQYF.

The V gene is TRBV24-1, the J gene TRBJ2-1; weak D call: TRBD2 (6 bases). The V end was cut by 0 bases, the J end by 8 bases, with 13 bases between. The CDR3 spans 15 residues. CDR1 KGHDR and CDR2 SFDVKD come from the germline V gene. CDR3 in amino acids: CATSDLGTRTHEQFF. CDR3 DNA: TGTGCCACCAGTGATTTGGGGACTCGGACCCATGAGCAGTTCTTC.

The chain links TRBV19 to TRBJ1-1; tentative D call: TRBD1 (5 bases). Germline CDR1 reads LNHDA; CDR2 reads SQIVND (reference sequence). V was clipped by 5 bases and J by 6 bases, with 10 bases between them. This CDR3 is built from 12 residues. The chain's CDR3 is CASSWRGSEAFF. The CDR3 nucleotides are TGTGCCAGTAGTTGGAGGGGCTCTGAAGCTTTCTTT.

The rearrangement uses TRBV7-2 and TRBJ2-7; TRBD1 aligns across 7 bases. Per the germline V gene, CDR1 is SGHTA and CDR2 is FQGNSA. This CDR3 contains 15 residues. Germline trimming cut 1 base from V and 0 bases from J; bases unmatched to any gene: 3. CDR3 nucleotide sequence: TGTGCCAGCAGCTTAGGGACAGGCCTCTCCTACGAGCAGTACTTC. As protein: CASSLGTGLSYEQYF.

This chain links TRBV7-9 with TRBJ2-7; 7 bases align to TRBD1. CDR3 length equals 17 residues. The V segment lost 5 bases and the J segment 0 bases; nucleotides outside the gene matches: 13. CDR1 is SEHNR, CDR2 FQNEAQ, per germline (reference sequence). CDR3 amino acids: CASSHVPTGVNSYEQYF. The DNA for the CDR3 is TGTGCCAGCAGCCATGTACCCACAGGGGTAAACTCCTACGAGCAGTACTTC.

The gene calls are TRBV10-2 and TRBJ1-5, with D unresolved. V gave up 4 bases and J gave up 1 base, with 8 bases separating them. Germline V gives CDR1 WSHSY, CDR2 SAAADI. CDR3 length: 14 amino acids. The CDR3 protein is CASSATVSNQPQHF. The CDR3 DNA sequence: TGCGCCAGCAGTGCCACAGTAAGCAATCAGCCCCAGCATTTT.

This clone was seen a single time. This chain joins TRBV9 and TRBJ2-5; D remains ambiguous. The CDR3 has 14 amino acids. Looked up from germline, CDR1 is SGDLS and CDR2 is YYNGEE. Deletions cut 4 bases from V and 0 bases from J, with 10 bases between. The CDR3 DNA follows: TGTGCCAGCAGCCCTTACAAGTACCAAGAGACCCAGTACTTC. The encoded protein is CASSPYKYQETQYF.

V is TRBV7-7 and J is TRBJ2-3; D unclear. Germline V lookup: CDR1 SSHAT, CDR2 FNYEAQ (reference sequence). V was shortened by 1 base and J by 2 bases, with 4 bases between the two germline ends. The CDR3 contains 13 residues. CDR3 sequence: CASSLGDTDTQYF. The CDR3, as DNA: TGTGCCAGCAGCTTAGGAGACACAGATACGCAGTATTTT.

The rearrangement uses TRBV20-1 and TRBJ2-7; perhaps TRBD2 as D (5 bases). The CDR3 length is 11 residues. Germline V gene lookup returns CDR1 DFQATT and CDR2 SNEGSKA (reference sequence). V was trimmed by 5 bases and J by 3 bases, leaving 8 bases between them. The CDR3 DNA reads as TGCAGTGCTCGCGGGCGCTACGAGCAGTACTTC. It encodes CSARGRYEQYF.

The chain recombines TRBV5-1 with TRBJ1-5, with a tentative D call TRBD1 (6 bases). The CDR3 is 13 amino acids. The V gene's germline CDR1 is SGHRS and CDR2 YFSETQ. V gave up 4 bases and J gave up 6 bases, with 11 bases separating them. For the CDR3, the DNA is TGCGCCAGCAGCGCGGTGACAGGTCAGCCCCAGCATTTT. Encoded protein: CASSAVTGQPQHF.

This chain uses TRBV30 with TRBJ2-3; D not resolved. The CDR3 spans 11 residues. V was trimmed by 4 bases and J by 5 bases, leaving 7 bases between them. Germline values: CDR1 GTSNPN, CDR2 SVGIG (reference sequence). The CDR3 protein is CAWTGRDTQYF. The CDR3 DNA is TGTGCCTGGACAGGTCGAGATACGCAGTATTTT.

The gene calls are TRBV9 and TRBJ2-3; 10 bases map to TRBD1. V shed 3 bases, J shed 2 bases, and the junction held 6 bases outside the gene matches. The germline V gene has CDR1 SGDLS and CDR2 YYNGEE. CDR3 size: 16 residues. The CDR3 DNA reads TGTGCCAGCAGCGGAGGGGACAGGGGTTTCACAGATACGCAGTATTTT. As protein: CASSGGDRGFTDTQYF.

This clone was observed a single time. This rearrangement joins TRBV7-9 to TRBJ1-1; weak D call: TRBD1 (5 bases). CDR1 is SEHNR and CDR2 is FQNEAQ in the germline V gene (reference sequence). The CDR3 sequence is 16 residues long. Trimming took off 5 bases at V and 1 base at J, with 17 bases between the two ends. The DNA for the CDR3 is TGTGCCAGCAGCCCGGTGGGGGGACCGTCGAACACTGAAGCTTTCTTT. It specifies CASSPVGGPSNTEAFF. The full variable domain, rest sourced from reference TRBV7-9 and TRBJ1-1, is DTGVSQNPRHKITKRGQNVTFRCDPISEHNRLYWYRQTLGQGPEFLTYFQNEAQLEKSRLLSDRFSAERPKGSFSTLEIQRTEQGDSAMYLCASSPVGGPSNTEAFFGQGTRLTVV.

The gene calls are TRBV9 and TRBJ2-3; 12 bases are shared with TRBD2. Germline CDR1 and CDR2: SGDLS and YYNGEE. This CDR3 is 17 amino acids long. Trimming cost V 0 bases and J 0 bases; bases outside gene matches: 2. The CDR3 sequence: CASSVDLAGGSTDTQYF. CDR3 bases: TGTGCCAGCAGCGTAGACCTAGCGGGGGGGAGCACAGATACGCAGTATTTT. Complete variable domain (other parts from reference TRBV9 and TRBJ2-3): DSGVTQTPKHLITATGQRVTLRCSPRSGDLSVYWYQQSLDQGLQFLIQYYNGEERAKGNILERFSAQQFPDLHSELNLSSLELGDSALYFCASSVDLAGGSTDTQYFGPGTRLTVL.

About this clone: Other DNA sequences within the sample encode an identical CDR3. This rearrangement joins TRBV18 to TRBJ1-5; TRBD1 might be the D (5 bases). Germline CDR1 KGHSH, CDR2 LQKENI. The V end was cut by 4 bases, the J end by 2 bases, with 9 bases between. The CDR3 runs to 14 residues. The CDR3 sequence: CASSRQGGNQPQHF. The CDR3 bases are TGTGCCAGCTCACGTCAGGGTGGCAATCAGCCCCAGCATTTT.

This chain joins TRBV18 and TRBJ2-3; D possibly corresponds to TRBD2 (6 bases). The CDR3 consists of 14 residues. The germline V and J ends were trimmed by 8 bases and 4 bases, with 16 bases remaining between them. Germline values: CDR1 KGHSH, CDR2 LQKENI. For the CDR3, the DNA is TGTGCCAGCGCCCCGGTCAGGGAGGCAGATACGCAGTATTTT. Amino acids: CASAPVREADTQYF.